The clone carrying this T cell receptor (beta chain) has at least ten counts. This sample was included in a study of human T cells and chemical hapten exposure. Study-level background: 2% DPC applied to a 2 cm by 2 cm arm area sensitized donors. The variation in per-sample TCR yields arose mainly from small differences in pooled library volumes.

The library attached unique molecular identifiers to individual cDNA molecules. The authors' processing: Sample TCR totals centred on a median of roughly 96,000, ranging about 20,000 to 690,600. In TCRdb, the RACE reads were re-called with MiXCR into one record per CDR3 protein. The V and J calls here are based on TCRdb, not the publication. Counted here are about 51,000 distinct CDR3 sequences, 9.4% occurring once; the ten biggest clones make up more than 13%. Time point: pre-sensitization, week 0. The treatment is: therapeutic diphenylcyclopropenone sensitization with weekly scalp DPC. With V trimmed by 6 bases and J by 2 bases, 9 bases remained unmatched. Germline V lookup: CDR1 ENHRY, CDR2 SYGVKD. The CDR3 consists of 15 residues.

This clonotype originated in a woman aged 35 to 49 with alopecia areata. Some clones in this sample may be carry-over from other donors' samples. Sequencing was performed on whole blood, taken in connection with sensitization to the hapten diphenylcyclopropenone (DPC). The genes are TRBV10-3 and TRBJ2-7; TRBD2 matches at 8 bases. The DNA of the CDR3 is TGTGCCATCAGCTATAGCGGGGAAGGACCCTACGAGCAGTACTTC. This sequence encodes CAISYSGEGPYEQYF.